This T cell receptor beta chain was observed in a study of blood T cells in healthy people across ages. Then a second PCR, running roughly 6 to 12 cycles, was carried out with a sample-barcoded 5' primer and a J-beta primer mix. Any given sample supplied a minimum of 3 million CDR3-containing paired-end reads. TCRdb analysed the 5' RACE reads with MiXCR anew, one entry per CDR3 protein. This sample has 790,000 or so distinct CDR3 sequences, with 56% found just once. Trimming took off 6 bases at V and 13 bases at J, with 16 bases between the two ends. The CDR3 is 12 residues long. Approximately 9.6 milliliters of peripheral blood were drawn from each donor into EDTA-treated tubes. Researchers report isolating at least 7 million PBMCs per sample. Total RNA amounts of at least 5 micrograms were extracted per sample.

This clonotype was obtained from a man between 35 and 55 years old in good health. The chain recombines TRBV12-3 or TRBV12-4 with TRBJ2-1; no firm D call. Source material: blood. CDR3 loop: CASSLLGRTQFF. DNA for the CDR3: TGTGCCAGCAGCTTGCTCGGAAGGACCCAGTTCTTC.